This T cell receptor (beta chain) stems from a study of patients and donors after allogeneic stem cell transplantation. Each CDR3 protein gets one entry after TCRdb re-called the RT-PCR reads with MiXCR. Among about 230,000 distinct CDR3 sequences, 11% to 15% were seen once, and the ten largest hold approximately 10%. This clonotype has just a few counts. The sequenced sample consisted of blood, either unsorted or a sorted T cell fraction (not recorded which). This receptor was identified in a human donor who was either an allogeneic HSCT recipient or a stem cell or donor lymphocyte infusion donor (not recorded which). It is not recorded whose cells these are; they may come from a transplant donor.

The DNA of the CDR3 is TGTGCCAGCAGCTTAAAAGGGGGTGGCACTGAAGCTTTCTTT. It yields the protein CASSLKGGGTEAFF. The genes are TRBV7-2 and TRBJ1-1, with TRBD1 as a possible D gene (6 bases). This CDR3 is 14 amino acids long. Germline V lookup: CDR1 SGHTA, CDR2 FQGNSA. With 2 bases removed from V and 4 bases from J, the gap between germline ends came to 11 bases.